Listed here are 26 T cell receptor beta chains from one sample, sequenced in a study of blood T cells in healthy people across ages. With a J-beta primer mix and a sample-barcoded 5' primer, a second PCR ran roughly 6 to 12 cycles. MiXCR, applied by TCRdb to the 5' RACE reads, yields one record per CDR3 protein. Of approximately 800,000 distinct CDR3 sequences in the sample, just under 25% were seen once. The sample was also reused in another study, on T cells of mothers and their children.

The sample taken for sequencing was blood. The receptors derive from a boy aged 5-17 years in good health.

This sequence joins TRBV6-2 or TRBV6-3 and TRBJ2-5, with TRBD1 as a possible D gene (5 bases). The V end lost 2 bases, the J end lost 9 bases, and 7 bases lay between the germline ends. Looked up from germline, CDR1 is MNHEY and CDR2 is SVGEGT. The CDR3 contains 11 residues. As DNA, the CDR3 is TGTGCCAGCAGTTACAGGGGTCCCCAGTACTTC. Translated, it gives CASSYRGPQYF.

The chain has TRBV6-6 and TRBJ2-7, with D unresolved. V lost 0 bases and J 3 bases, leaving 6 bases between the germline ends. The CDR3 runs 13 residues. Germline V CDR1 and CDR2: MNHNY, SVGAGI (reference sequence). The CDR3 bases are TGTGCCAGCAGTTACTCTCAGGACTACGAGCAGTACTTC. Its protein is CASSYSQDYEQYF.

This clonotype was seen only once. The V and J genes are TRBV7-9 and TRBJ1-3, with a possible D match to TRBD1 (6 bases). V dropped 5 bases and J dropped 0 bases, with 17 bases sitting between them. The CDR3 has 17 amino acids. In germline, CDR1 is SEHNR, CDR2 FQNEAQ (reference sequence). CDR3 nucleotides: TGTGCCAGCAGCACACCCAGACAGGCCCTCTCTGGAAACACCATATATTTT. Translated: CASSTPRQALSGNTIYF. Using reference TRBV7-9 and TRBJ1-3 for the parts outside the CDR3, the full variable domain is DTGVSQNPRHKITKRGQNVTFRCDPISEHNRLYWYRQTLGQGPEFLTYFQNEAQLEKSRLLSDRFSAERPKGSFSTLEIQRTEQGDSAMYLCASSTPRQALSGNTIYFGEGSWLTVV.

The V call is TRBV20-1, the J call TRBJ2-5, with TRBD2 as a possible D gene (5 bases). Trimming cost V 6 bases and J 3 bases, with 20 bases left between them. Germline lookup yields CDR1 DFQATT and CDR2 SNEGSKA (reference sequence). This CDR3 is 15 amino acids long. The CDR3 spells CSASEMDGKEETQYF. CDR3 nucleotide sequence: TGCAGTGCCTCGGAAATGGACGGGAAAGAAGAGACCCAGTACTTC.

The CDR3 sequence is CASSPSGEVGEKLFF. The DNA for the CDR3 is TGTGCCAGCAGTCCTTCGGGGGAGGTTGGTGAAAAACTGTTTTTT. The chain is built from TRBV12-3 or TRBV12-4 and TRBJ1-4; TRBD1 is a possible D gene (5 bases). Trimming took 5 bases from V and 7 from J, leaving 17 bases between them. The CDR3 is made up of 15 amino acids.

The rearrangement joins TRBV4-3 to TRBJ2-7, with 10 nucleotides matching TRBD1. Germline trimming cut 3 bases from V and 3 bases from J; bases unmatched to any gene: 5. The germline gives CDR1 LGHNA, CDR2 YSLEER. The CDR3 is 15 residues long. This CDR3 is CASSHDRGPFYEQYF. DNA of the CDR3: TGCGCCAGCAGCCACGACAGGGGGCCTTTCTACGAGCAGTACTTC.

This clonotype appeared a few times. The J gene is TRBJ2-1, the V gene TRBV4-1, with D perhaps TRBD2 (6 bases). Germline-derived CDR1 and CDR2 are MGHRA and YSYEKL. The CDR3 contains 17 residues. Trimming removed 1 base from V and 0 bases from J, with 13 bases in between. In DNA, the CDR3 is TGCGCCAGCAGCCAAGGGCTAGCGCGAAGCTCCTACAATGAGCAGTTCTTC. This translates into CASSQGLARSSYNEQFF.

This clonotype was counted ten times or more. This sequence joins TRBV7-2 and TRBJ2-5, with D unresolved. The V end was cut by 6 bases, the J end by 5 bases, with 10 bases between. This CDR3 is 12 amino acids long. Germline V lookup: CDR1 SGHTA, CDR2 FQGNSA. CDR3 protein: CASSYPGETQYF. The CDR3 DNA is TGTGCCAGCAGTTACCCCGGGGAGACCCAGTACTTC.

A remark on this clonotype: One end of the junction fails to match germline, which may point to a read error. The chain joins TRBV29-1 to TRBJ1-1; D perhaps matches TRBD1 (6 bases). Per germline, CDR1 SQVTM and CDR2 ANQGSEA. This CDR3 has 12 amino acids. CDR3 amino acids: CSVSGGDTEAFF. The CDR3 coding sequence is TGCAGCGTTTCTGGGGGGGACACTGAAGCCTTCTTT.

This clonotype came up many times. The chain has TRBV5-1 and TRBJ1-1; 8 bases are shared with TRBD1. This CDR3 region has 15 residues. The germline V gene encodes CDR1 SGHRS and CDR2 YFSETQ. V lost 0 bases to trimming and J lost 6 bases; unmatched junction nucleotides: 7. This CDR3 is CASSLVAGGTPEAFF. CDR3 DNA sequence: TGCGCCAGCAGCTTGGTGGCAGGGGGCACCCCTGAAGCTTTCTTT.

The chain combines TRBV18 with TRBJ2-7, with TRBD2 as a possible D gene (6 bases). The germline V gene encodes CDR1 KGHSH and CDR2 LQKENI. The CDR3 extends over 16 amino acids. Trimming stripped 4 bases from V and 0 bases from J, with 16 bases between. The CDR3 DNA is TGTGCCAGCTCACATGCCGGCGGGGAGAGCTCCTACGAGCAGTACTTC. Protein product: CASSHAGGESSYEQYF.

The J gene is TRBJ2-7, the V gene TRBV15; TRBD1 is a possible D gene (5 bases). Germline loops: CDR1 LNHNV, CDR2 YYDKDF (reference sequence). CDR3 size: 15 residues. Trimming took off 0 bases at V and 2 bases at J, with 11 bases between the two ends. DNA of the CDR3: TGTGCCACCAGCAGAGATTCCCCAGGGACCTACGAGCAGTACTTC. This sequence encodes CATSRDSPGTYEQYF.

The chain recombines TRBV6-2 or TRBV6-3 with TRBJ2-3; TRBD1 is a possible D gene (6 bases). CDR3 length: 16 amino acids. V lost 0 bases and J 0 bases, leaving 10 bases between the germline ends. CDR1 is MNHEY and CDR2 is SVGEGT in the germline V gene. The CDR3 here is CASSYSSGGSTDTQYF. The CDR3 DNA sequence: TGTGCCAGCAGTTACTCCTCTGGGGGCAGCACAGATACGCAGTATTTT.

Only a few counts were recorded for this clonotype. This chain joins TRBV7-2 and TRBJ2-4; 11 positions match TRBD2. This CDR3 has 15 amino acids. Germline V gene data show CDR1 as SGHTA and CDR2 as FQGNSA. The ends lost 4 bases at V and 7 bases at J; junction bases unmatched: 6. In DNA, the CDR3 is TGTGCCAGCAGCTCGGGACTAGCGGAGAGGAACATTCAGTACTTC. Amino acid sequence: CASSSGLAERNIQYF.

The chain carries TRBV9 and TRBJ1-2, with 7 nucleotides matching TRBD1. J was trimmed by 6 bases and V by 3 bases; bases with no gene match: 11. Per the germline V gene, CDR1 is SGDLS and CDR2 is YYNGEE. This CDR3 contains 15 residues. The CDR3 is CASSAEGASFDGYTF. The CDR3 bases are TGTGCCAGCAGCGCGGAGGGGGCGAGTTTTGATGGCTACACCTTC.

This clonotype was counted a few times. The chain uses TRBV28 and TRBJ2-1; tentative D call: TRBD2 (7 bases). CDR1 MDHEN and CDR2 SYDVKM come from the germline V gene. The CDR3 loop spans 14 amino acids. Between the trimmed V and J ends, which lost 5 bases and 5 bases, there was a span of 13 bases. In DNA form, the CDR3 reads TGTGCCAGCAGTAGGGGGGGGTTCAACAATGAGCAGTTCTTC. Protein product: CASSRGGFNNEQFF.

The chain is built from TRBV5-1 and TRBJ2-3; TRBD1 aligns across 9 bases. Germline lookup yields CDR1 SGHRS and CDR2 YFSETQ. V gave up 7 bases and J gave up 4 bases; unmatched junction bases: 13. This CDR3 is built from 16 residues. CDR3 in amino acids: CASRRGDRDLSDTQYF. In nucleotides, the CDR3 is TGCGCCAGCCGCAGAGGGGACAGGGATTTGTCAGATACGCAGTATTTT.

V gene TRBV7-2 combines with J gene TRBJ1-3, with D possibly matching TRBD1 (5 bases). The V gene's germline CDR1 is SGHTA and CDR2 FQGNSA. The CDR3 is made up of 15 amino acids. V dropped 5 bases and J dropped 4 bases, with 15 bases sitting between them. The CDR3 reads CASSIQGDSGNTIYF. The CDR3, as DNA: TGTGCCAGCAGCATCCAAGGGGACTCCGGAAACACCATATATTTT.

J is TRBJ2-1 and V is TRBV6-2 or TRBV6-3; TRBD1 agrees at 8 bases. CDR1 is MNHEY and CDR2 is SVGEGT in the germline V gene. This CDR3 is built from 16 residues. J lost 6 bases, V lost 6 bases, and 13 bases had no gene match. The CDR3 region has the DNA TGTGCCAGCAGCCGGAATGACAGGGGAAGGGGCAATGAGCAGTTCTTC. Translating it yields CASSRNDRGRGNEQFF.

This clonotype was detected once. The CDR3 spells CASSLEAGLNQPQHF. CDR3 bases: TGTGCCAGCAGCTTAGAAGCAGGGCTCAATCAGCCCCAGCATTTT. The chain links TRBV7-2 to TRBJ1-5, with a tentative D call TRBD1 (5 bases). Germline V lookup: CDR1 SGHTA, CDR2 FQGNSA. With 1 base removed from V and 3 bases from J, the gap between germline ends came to 10 bases. The CDR3 runs 15 residues. Looking up the rest from reference TRBV7-2 and TRBJ1-5 gives the full variable domain: GAGVSQSPSNKVTEKGKDVELRCDPISGHTALYWYRQSLGQGLEFLIYFQGNSAPDKSGLPSDRFSAERTGGSVSTLTIQRTQQEDSAVYLCASSLEAGLNQPQHFGDGTRLSIL.

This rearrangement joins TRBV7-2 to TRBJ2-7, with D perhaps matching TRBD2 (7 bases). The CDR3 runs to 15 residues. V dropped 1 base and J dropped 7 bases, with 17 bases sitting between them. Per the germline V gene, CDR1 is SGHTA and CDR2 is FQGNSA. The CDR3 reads CASSLVGTTQGEQYF. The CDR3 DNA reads TGTGCCAGCAGCTTAGTCGGGACTACCCAGGGGGAGCAGTACTTC.

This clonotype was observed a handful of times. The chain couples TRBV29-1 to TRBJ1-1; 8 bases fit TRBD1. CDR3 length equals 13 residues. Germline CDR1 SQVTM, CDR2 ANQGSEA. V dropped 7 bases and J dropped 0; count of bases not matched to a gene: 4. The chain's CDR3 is CSALTGVNTEAFF. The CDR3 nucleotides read TGCAGCGCTCTGACAGGGGTGAACACTGAAGCTTTCTTT.

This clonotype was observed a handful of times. This chain's CDR3 is CASSDLAGQADTQYF. The CDR3, as DNA: TGTGCCAGCAGTGACCTAGCGGGACAGGCAGATACGCAGTATTTT. The rearrangement uses TRBV6-4 and TRBJ2-3, with TRBD2 as a possible D gene (9 bases). Germline V gene sequence: CDR1 MRHNA, CDR2 SNTAGT. There are 15 residues in the CDR3. The germline V and J ends were trimmed by 2 bases and 4 bases, with 13 bases remaining between them.

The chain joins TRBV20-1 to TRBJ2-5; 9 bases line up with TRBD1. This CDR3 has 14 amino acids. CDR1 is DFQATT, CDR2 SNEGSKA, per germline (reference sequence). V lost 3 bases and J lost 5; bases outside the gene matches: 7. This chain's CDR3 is CSARRGDRAETQYF. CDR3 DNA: TGCAGTGCTAGGAGGGGGGACAGGGCCGAGACCCAGTACTTC.

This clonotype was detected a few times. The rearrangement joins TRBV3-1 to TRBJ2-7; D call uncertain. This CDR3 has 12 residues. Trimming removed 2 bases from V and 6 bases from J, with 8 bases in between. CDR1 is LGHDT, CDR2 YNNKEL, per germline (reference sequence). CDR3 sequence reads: CASSQSEAEQYF. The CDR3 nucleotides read TGTGCCAGCAGCCAATCGGAAGCCGAGCAGTACTTC.

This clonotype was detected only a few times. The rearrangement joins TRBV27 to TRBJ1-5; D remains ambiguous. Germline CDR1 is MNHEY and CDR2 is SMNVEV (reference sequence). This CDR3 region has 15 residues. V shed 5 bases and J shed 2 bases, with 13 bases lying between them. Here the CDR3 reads CASSPRTWGNQPQHF. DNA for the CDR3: TGTGCCAGCAGTCCCCGGACTTGGGGCAATCAGCCCCAGCATTTT.